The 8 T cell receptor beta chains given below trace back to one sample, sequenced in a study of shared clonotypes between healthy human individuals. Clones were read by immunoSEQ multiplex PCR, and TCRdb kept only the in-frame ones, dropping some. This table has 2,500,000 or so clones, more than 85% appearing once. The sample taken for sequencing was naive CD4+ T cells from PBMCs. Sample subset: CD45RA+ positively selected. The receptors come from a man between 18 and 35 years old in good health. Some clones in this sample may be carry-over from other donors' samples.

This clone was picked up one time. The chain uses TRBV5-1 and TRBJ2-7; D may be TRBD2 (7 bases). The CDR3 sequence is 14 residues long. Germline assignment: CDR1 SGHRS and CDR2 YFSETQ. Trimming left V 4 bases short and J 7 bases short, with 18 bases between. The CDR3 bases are TGCGCCAGCAGCATTTTAGGGGGAGGGCGAGAGCAGTACTTC. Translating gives CASSILGGGREQYF. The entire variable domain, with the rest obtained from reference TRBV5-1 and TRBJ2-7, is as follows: KAGVTQTPRYLIKTRGQQVTLSCSPISGHRSVSWYQQTPGQGLQFLFEYFSETQRNKGNFPGRFSGRQFSNSRSEMNVSTLELGDSALYLCASSILGGGREQYFGPGTRLTVT.

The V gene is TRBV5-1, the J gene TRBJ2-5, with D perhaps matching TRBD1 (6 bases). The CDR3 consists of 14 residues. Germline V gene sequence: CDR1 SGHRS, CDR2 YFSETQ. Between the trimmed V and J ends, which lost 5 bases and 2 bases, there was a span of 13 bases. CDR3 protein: CASRTGGFQETQYF. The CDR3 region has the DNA TGCGCCAGCAGGACAGGAGGATTTCAAGAGACCCAGTACTTC.

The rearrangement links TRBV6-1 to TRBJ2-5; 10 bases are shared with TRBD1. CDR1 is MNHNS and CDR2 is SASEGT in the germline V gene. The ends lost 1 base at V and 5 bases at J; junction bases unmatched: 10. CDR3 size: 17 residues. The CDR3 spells CASSEGSGQGVGETQYF. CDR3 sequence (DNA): TGTGCCAGCAGTGAAGGGAGCGGACAGGGGGTTGGGGAGACCCAGTACTTC.

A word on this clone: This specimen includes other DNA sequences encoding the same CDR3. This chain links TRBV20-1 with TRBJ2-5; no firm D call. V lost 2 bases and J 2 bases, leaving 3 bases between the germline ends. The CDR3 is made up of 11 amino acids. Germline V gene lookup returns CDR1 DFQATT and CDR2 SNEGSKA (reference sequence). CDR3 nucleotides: TGCAGTGCTAGACCACAAGAGACCCAGTACTTC. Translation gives CSARPQETQYF.

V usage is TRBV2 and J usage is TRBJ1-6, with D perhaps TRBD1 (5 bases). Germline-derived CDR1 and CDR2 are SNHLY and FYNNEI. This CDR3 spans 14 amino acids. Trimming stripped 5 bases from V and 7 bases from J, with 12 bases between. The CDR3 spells CASSLVKGNSPLHF. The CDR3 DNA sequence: TGTGCCAGCAGTCTCGTAAAGGGGAATTCACCCCTCCACTTT.

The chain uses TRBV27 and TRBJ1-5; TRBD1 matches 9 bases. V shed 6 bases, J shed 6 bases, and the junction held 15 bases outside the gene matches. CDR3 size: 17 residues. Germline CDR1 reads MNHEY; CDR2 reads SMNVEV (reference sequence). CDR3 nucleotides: TGTGCCAGCAGACTAAAACCGGGACAGGGTCATGGTCAGCCCCAGCATTTT. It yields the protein CASRLKPGQGHGQPQHF.

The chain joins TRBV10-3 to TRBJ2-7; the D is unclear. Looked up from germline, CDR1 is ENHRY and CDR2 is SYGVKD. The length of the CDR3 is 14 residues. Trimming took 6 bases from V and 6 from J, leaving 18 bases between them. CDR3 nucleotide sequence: TGTGCCATCAGGACGACGGATCCCCCGCTCGAGCAGTACTTC. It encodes CAIRTTDPPLEQYF.

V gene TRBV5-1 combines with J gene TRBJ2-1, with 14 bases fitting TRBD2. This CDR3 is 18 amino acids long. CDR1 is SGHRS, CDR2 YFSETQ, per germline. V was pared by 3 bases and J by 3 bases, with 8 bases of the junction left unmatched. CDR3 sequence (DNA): TGCGCCAGCAGCTCACCAGGGACTAGCGGGAGAAACTACAATGAGCAGTTCTTC. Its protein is CASSSPGTSGRNYNEQFF.